These 18 T cell receptor beta chains share one sample of origin, sequenced in a study of breast tumors, draining lymph nodes, adjacent tissues. TCRdb fed the multiplex PCR reads into MiXCR, producing one record per CDR3 protein. The repertoire holds around 150,000 distinct CDR3 sequences, with roughly 33% as singletons. Samples came from axillary lymph nodes draining the breast cancer. Specimen: axillary lymph node tissue. The origin of the receptors is a female donor with breast cancer. Some clones in this sample may be carry-over from other donors' samples.

This clonotype was counted at least ten times. V usage is TRBV7-8 and J usage is TRBJ1-5, with TRBD1 as a possible D gene (6 bases). The CDR3 extends over 14 amino acids. Germline V gene sequence: CDR1 SGHVS, CDR2 FQNEAQ. Trimming stripped 4 bases from V and 7 bases from J, with 14 bases between. The CDR3 reads CASSSEGQFQPQHF. CDR3 coding DNA: TGTGCCAGCAGCTCGGAAGGACAGTTCCAGCCCCAGCATTTT. The variable domain in full, completed from reference TRBV7-8 and TRBJ1-5, reads GAGVSQSPRYKVAKRGQDVALRCDPISGHVSLFWYQQALGQGPEFLTYFQNEAQLDKSGLPSDRFFAERPEGSVSTLKIQRTQQEDSAVYLCASSSEGQFQPQHFGDGTRLSIL.

On this clonotype: A much more abundant neighbour one base away suggests this may be a read error. This chain joins TRBV5-6 and TRBJ1-2; 10 nucleotides align to TRBD1. The CDR3 has 14 amino acids. Germline CDR1 SGHDT, CDR2 YYEEEE. This CDR3 reads CASSIGTGDYGHTF. The CDR3 DNA reads as TGTGCCAGCAGCATCGGGACAGGGGACTATGGCCACACCTTC.

There are many counts of this clonotype. This rearrangement joins TRBV7-9 to TRBJ1-3, with D unclear. This CDR3 spans 13 amino acids. From germline, CDR1 is SEHNR and CDR2 FQNEAQ (reference sequence). V shed 2 bases and J shed 3 bases, with 5 bases lying between them. The CDR3 nucleotides are TGTGCCAGCAGCTTAAGTGATGGAAACACCATATATTTT. As protein: CASSLSDGNTIYF.

This clonotype was counted at least ten times. The junction departs from germline at one end; a sequencing error may be responsible. The chain links TRBV5-6 to TRBJ2-7; D gene unclear. The CDR3 has 12 residues. From germline, CDR1 is SGHDT and CDR2 YYEEEE. As DNA, the CDR3 is TGTGCCAGCAGCTTCGGGTCATACGAACAGTACTTC. As protein: CASSFGSYEQYF.

This clonotype was observed at least ten times. This chain connects TRBV12-5 to TRBJ1-6, with D perhaps TRBD1 (5 bases). The V end was cut by 3 bases, the J end by 9 bases, with 18 bases between. Per the germline V gene, CDR1 is LGHNT and CDR2 is FRNRAP. This CDR3 is built from 16 residues. Here the CDR3 reads CASGLFGGTVGSPLHF. The CDR3 DNA reads as TGTGCTAGTGGTTTATTTGGGGGTACGGTAGGTTCACCCCTCCACTTT.

To note about this clonotype: A clone one base away is much larger, so this may be a read error. The conserved phenylalanine or tryptophan is not found at the CDR3 terminus, so this likely reflects a read error. V gene TRBV19 combines with J gene TRBJ2-5; TRBD1 matches 8 bases. The V segment lost 4 bases and the J segment 5 bases; nucleotides outside the gene matches: 12. This CDR3 comprises 16 residues. CDR1 and CDR2 from the germline V gene are LNHDA and SQIVND (reference sequence). CDR3 in amino acids: CASSKPRTGKTETQYS. The CDR3 DNA sequence: TGTGCCAGTAGTAAGCCCCGGACAGGGAAGACGGAGACCCAGTACTCC.

This clonotype was observed many times. This sequence joins TRBV6-4 and TRBJ2-1; D is undetermined. Germline CDR1 reads MRHNA; CDR2 reads SNTAGT. CDR3 length equals 13 residues. V shed 4 bases and J shed 7 bases, with 11 bases lying between them. The CDR3 loop is CASSAFWGNEQFF. The CDR3 nucleotides are TGTGCCAGCAGTGCTTTCTGGGGTAATGAGCAGTTCTTC.

At least ten counts were recorded for this clonotype. The chain recombines TRBV12-3 or TRBV12-4 with TRBJ2-3; TRBD2 agrees at 12 bases. The J segment lost 6 bases and the V segment lost 10 bases, leaving 11 bases of the junction unmatched. The CDR3 loop spans 15 amino acids. The CDR3 loop reads CAISTSGGFQDTQYF. CDR3 DNA: TGTGCCATCTCTACTAGCGGGGGGTTTCAGGATACGCAGTATTTT.

This clonotype was found many times. V and J are TRBV30 and TRBJ2-1; D might be TRBD1 (6 bases). Germline values: CDR1 GTSNPN, CDR2 SVGIG (reference sequence). Trimming took off 0 bases at V and 4 bases at J, with 16 bases between the two ends. CDR3 size: 16 residues. CDR3: CAWSVGGSGQYNEQFF. The CDR3 bases are TGTGCCTGGAGTGTAGGGGGAAGCGGACAGTACAATGAGCAGTTCTTC. The variable domain in full, completed from reference TRBV30 and TRBJ2-1, reads SQTIHQWPATLVQPVGSPLSLECTVEGTSNPNLYWYRQAAGRGLQLLFYSVGIGQISSEVPQNLSASRPQDRQFILSSKKLLLSDSGFYLCAWSVGGSGQYNEQFFGPGTRLTVL.

The rearrangement uses TRBV10-3 and TRBJ1-1, with D maybe TRBD1 (5 bases). The CDR3 contains 14 residues. Germline CDR1 and CDR2: ENHRY and SYGVKD. The V end was cut by 10 bases, the J end by 7 bases, with 22 bases between. CDR3 in amino acids: CATSKTETNDEAFF. CDR3 bases: TGTGCCACCTCAAAGACAGAGACAAACGATGAAGCTTTCTTT.

The chain links TRBV20-1 to TRBJ2-3, with D perhaps given as TRBD1 or TRBD2 (5 bases each). V lost 1 base and J lost 2, with 16 bases in between. There are 16 residues in the CDR3. Germline V gene sequence: CDR1 DFQATT, CDR2 SNEGSKA (reference sequence). The CDR3 region is CSARVGVGGYTDTQYF. CDR3 DNA sequence: TGCAGTGCTAGAGTAGGGGTAGGAGGCTACACAGATACGCAGTATTTT.

This clonotype occurred many times. The chain couples TRBV20-1 to TRBJ2-3, with 11 bases aligning to TRBD2. Per the germline V gene, CDR1 is DFQATT and CDR2 is SNEGSKA (reference sequence). The length of the CDR3 is 19 residues. Trimming cost V 0 bases and J 0 bases; bases outside gene matches: 11. In DNA form, the CDR3 reads TGCAGTGCTAGAGATCCTAGGATAGCGGGGGGGCGGAGCACAGATACGCAGTATTTT. Residues: CSARDPRIAGGRSTDTQYF.

This clonotype was picked up many times. This sequence joins TRBV3-1 and TRBJ2-1; 9 bases agree with TRBD2. The CDR3 is 16 residues long. Germline V gives CDR1 LGHDT, CDR2 YNNKEL (reference sequence). J lost 4 bases, V lost 6 bases, and 10 bases had no gene match. This CDR3 reads CASSQSGLARYNEQFF. CDR3 in DNA: TGTGCCAGCAGTCAGTCGGGACTAGCTAGGTACAATGAGCAGTTCTTC.

This chain joins TRBV9 and TRBJ1-5; D not certain. V was cut by 2 bases and J by 14 bases, with 20 bases left in between. The CDR3 contains 14 residues. Germline V CDR1 and CDR2: SGDLS, YYNGEE. CDR3 residues: CASSVDGSETYEHF. The CDR3 DNA sequence: TGTGCCAGCAGCGTGGATGGGTCGGAAACCTACGAGCATTTT.

This clonotype was counted at least ten times. The chain joins TRBV20-1 to TRBJ2-7; 11 bases are a match to TRBD1. This CDR3 is 16 amino acids long. CDR1 is DFQATT, CDR2 SNEGSKA, per germline (reference sequence). V dropped 2 bases and J dropped 6; count of bases not matched to a gene: 12. The CDR3 DNA follows: TGCAGTGCTAGACTCCGGGACAGGGGGGACCCTACCGAGCAGTACTTC. Residues: CSARLRDRGDPTEQYF.

This clonotype was picked up many times. This chain connects TRBV6-2 or TRBV6-3 to TRBJ2-1, with unresolved D. Trimming left V 7 bases short and J 0 bases short, with 13 bases between. The CDR3 length is 15 residues. Germline V gives CDR1 MNHEY, CDR2 SVGEGT. The CDR3 loop reads CASTLSGSSYNEQFF. The DNA for the CDR3 is TGTGCCAGCACCCTATCGGGCAGCTCCTACAATGAGCAGTTCTTC.

This clonotype showed up many times. This chain connects TRBV11-2 to TRBJ1-4, with unresolved D. The CDR3 consists of 12 residues. The V end lost 5 bases, the J end lost 6 bases, and 7 bases lay between the germline ends. CDR1 is SGHAT and CDR2 is FQNNGV in the germline V gene. CDR3 coding DNA: TGTGCCAGCAGCCAGGACCATGAAAAACTGTTTTTT. Translating it yields CASSQDHEKLFF.

The sample holds many counts of this clonotype. J is TRBJ1-2 and V is TRBV5-1; D gene ambiguous. The V end was cut by 4 bases, the J end by 6 bases, with 10 bases between. Germline V lookup: CDR1 SGHRS, CDR2 YFSETQ. The CDR3 is made up of 12 amino acids. The CDR3 spells CASSRTLDGYTF. In nucleotides, the CDR3 is TGCGCCAGCAGCCGGACGCTTGATGGCTACACCTTC.